Following are 8 T cell receptor beta chains from one sample sequenced in a study of cytomegalovirus exposure and HLA in healthy donors. PCR was performed using 60 Vbeta and 13 Jbeta primers. Sequencing used immunoSEQ multiplex PCR; TCRdb keeps in-frame clones, though not all of them. The sample shows about 180,000 clones, 70% to 80% of them seen only once. The specimen sequenced was PBMCs. The receptors were sampled from a man aged 60 to 69 in good health and CMV-seronegative.

Notes on this clone: The junction and the germline gene differ at one end; a read error may be behind it. V usage is TRBV7-2 and J usage is TRBJ1-5; tentatively, D is TRBD1 (5 bases). The CDR3 consists of 14 residues. Germline V CDR1 and CDR2: SGHTA, FQGNSA. As DNA, the CDR3 is TGTGCCAGCAGCTCAACAGGTTTCCCTCAGCCCCAGAATTTT. Residues: CASSSTGFPQPQNF.

CDR3: CATSSKDSTYGYTF. The CDR3 bases are TGTGCCACCAGCAGCAAGGACAGTACCTATGGCTACACCTTC. This rearrangement joins TRBV15 to TRBJ1-2, with D maybe TRBD1 (6 bases). Germline CDR1 LNHNV, CDR2 YYDKDF (reference sequence). CDR3 length equals 14 residues. With 3 bases removed from V and 4 bases from J, the gap between germline ends came to 12 bases.

The chain links TRBV5-1 to TRBJ2-3; 14 positions agree with TRBD2. Per germline, CDR1 SGHRS and CDR2 YFSETQ. J was trimmed by 4 bases and V by 0 bases; bases with no gene match: 4. The CDR3 covers 17 residues. The CDR3 DNA reads TGCGCCAGCAGCTTGGCCGGGACTAGCGGGGGTGCAGATACGCAGTATTTT. This encodes CASSLAGTSGGADTQYF. The full variable domain, with the rest looked up from reference TRBV5-1 and TRBJ2-3, is KAGVTQTPRYLIKTRGQQVTLSCSPISGHRSVSWYQQTPGQGLQFLFEYFSETQRNKGNFPGRFSGRQFSNSRSEMNVSTLELGDSALYLCASSLAGTSGGADTQYFGPGTRLTVL.

V is TRBV16 and J is TRBJ2-5; D call uncertain. The DNA end is more similar to TRBJ2-7, so the J call may be wrong. The CDR3 has 12 residues. CDR1 is KGHSY, CDR2 FQNENV, per germline. The CDR3 sequence: CASSPNSYEQYF. The CDR3, as DNA: TGTGCCAGCAGCCCTAATTCCTACGAGCAGTACTTC.

The gene calls are TRBV9 and TRBJ1-1; D perhaps matches TRBD1 (6 bases). CDR3 size: 13 residues. CDR1 is SGDLS and CDR2 is YYNGEE in the germline V gene. V lost 3 bases and J 7 bases, leaving 13 bases between the germline ends. The CDR3 loop is CASSEGTTYEAFF. Here the CDR3 DNA reads TGTGCCAGCAGCGAGGGGACAACCTATGAAGCTTTCTTT.

The chain has TRBV2 and TRBJ2-7; 9 bases map to TRBD2. The CDR3 runs 14 residues. Germline-derived CDR1 and CDR2 are SNHLY and FYNNEI. J was trimmed by 5 bases and V by 5 bases; bases with no gene match: 7. CDR3: CASSSQRGAHEQYF. The CDR3 DNA is TGTGCCAGCAGTTCCCAGCGGGGGGCCCACGAGCAGTACTTC.

This chain joins TRBV28 and TRBJ2-7; 8 bases align to TRBD2. V was clipped by 3 bases and J by 0 bases; unmatched bases: 4. The CDR3 contains 15 residues. Germline V gives CDR1 MDHEN, CDR2 SYDVKM. The CDR3 DNA reads TGTGCCAGCAGTTTCGCGGGAGGTTCCTCCTACGAGCAGTACTTC. Translated: CASSFAGGSSYEQYF.

The chain has TRBV2 and TRBJ2-3; the D gene is possibly TRBD1 (5 bases). This CDR3 contains 14 residues. V lost 3 bases to trimming and J lost 8 bases, with 15 bases between them. The germline CDR1 and CDR2 sequences are SNHLY and FYNNEI. This CDR3 reads CASSEARVGGTQYF. The CDR3 DNA is TGTGCCAGCAGTGAGGCCAGGGTGGGTGGTACGCAGTATTTT. The variable domain in full, completed from reference TRBV2 and TRBJ2-3, reads EPEVTQTPSHQVTQMGQEVILRCVPISNHLYFYWYRQILGQKVEFLVSFYNNEISEKSEIFDDQFSVERPDGSNFTLKIRSTKLEDSAMYFCASSEARVGGTQYFGPGTRLTVL.